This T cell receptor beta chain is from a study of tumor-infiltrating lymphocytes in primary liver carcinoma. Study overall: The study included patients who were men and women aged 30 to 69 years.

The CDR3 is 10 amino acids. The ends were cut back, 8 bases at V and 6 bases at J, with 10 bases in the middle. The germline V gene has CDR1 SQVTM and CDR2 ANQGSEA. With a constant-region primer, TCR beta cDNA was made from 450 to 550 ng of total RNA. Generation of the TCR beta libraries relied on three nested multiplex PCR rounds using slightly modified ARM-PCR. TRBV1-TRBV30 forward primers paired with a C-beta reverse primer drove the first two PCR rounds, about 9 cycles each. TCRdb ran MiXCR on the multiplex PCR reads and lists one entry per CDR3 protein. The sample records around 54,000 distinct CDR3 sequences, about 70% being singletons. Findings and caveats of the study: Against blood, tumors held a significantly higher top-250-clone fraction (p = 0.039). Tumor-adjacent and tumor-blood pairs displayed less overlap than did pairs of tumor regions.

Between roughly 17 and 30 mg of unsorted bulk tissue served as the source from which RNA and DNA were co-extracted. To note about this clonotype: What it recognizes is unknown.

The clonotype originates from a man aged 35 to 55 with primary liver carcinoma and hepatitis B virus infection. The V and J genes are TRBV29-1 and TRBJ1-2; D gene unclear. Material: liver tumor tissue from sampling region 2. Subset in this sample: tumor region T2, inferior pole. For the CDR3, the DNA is TGCAGCACCGTCTCTGATGGCTACACCTTC. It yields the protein CSTVSDGYTF.